The 15 T cell receptor beta chains below were found in one sample sequenced in a study of beta chain features in type 1 diabetes. The study, taken as a whole, reports: Significant though moderate, a shortening of TCRB CDR3s appeared in all four CD4+ subsets of Type 1 diabetes patients.

For these TCRs, the target antigens are not known. Every bit of the isolated RNA underwent reverse transcription, so sequencing read expressed TCRB transcripts. Sequencing used immunoSEQ multiplex PCR; TCRdb keeps in-frame clones, though not all of them. The sample carries 640,000 or so clones, around 15% recorded once. The specimen sequenced was naive CD4+ T cells from blood. These receptors all come from a man aged 18 to 30 with type 1 diabetes.

The rearrangement links TRBV5-5 to TRBJ1-1; D is unclear. CDR1 and CDR2 (germline): SGHKS, YYEKEE (reference sequence). The CDR3 extends over 15 amino acids. Trimming shortened V by 1 base and J by 1 base, and 11 bases separated the two germline ends. CDR3 in amino acids: CASSLWPGSNTEAFF. The CDR3 DNA sequence: TGTGCCAGCAGCTTGTGGCCAGGCTCGAACACTGAAGCTTTCTTT.

In this sample, this clone turned up a few times. J is TRBJ2-4 and V is TRBV19; D is unclear. Germline V CDR1 and CDR2: LNHDA, SQIVND (reference sequence). Trimming removed 10 bases from V and 9 bases from J, with 16 bases in between. CDR3 size: 12 residues. The chain's CDR3 is CATRTAPGIQYF. The CDR3 nucleotides read TGTGCCACCCGGACCGCTCCCGGCATTCAGTACTTC. Looking up the rest from reference TRBV19 and TRBJ2-4 gives the full variable domain: DGGITQSPKYLFRKEGQNVTLSCEQNLNHDAMYWYRQDPGQGLRLIYYSQIVNDFQKGDIAEGYSVSREKKESFPLTVTSAQKNPTAFYLCATRTAPGIQYFGAGTRLSVL.

This chain joins TRBV25-1 and TRBJ2-2; D remains ambiguous. The CDR3 is 17 residues long. Trimming pared 1 base from V and 7 bases from J, leaving 19 bases between. Per the germline V gene, CDR1 is MGHDK and CDR2 is SYGVNS. In DNA form, the CDR3 reads TGTGCCAGCAGTGAATTTGGGTCTACGAACGAGGTCGGGGAGCTGTTTTTT. Its translation is CASSEFGSTNEVGELFF.

The chain combines TRBV5-6 with TRBJ1-3; D is ambiguous. Germline V gene lookup returns CDR1 SGHDT and CDR2 YYEEEE. The CDR3 spans 13 residues. Trimming pared 5 bases from V and 0 bases from J, leaving 6 bases between. The CDR3 sequence: CASRINSGNTIYF. The DNA for the CDR3 is TGTGCCAGCAGGATTAACTCTGGAAACACCATATATTTT.

This chain uses TRBV25-1 with TRBJ2-3, with D unresolved. Germline V gives CDR1 MGHDK, CDR2 SYGVNS. The V and J ends lost 2 bases and 4 bases respectively, with 4 bases between them. This CDR3 has 12 residues. The CDR3 DNA reads as TGTGCCAGCAGTGAAGGAGCAGATACGCAGTATTTT. Its translation: CASSEGADTQYF.

The chain carries TRBV2 and TRBJ2-1; no firm D call. Germline V lookup: CDR1 SNHLY, CDR2 FYNNEI. The CDR3 sequence is 13 residues long. V lost 0 bases, J lost 7 bases, and 7 bases lay in between. For the CDR3, the DNA is TGTGCCAGCAGTGAAGCTCTCGGTAATGAGCAGTTCTTC. Its translation: CASSEALGNEQFF.

This clone was seen more than once but under ten times. The rearrangement uses TRBV2 and TRBJ2-5, with D possibly TRBD2 on 5 matching bases. Trimming took 9 bases from V and 0 from J, leaving 8 bases between them. The CDR3 consists of 12 residues. Germline CDR1 SNHLY, CDR2 FYNNEI. The CDR3 reads CASLAYQETQYF. Here the CDR3 DNA reads TGTGCCAGTTTAGCGTACCAAGAGACCCAGTACTTC.

Only a few counts were recorded for this clone. The chain employs TRBV28 and TRBJ2-1; D gene uncertain. V gave up 2 bases and J gave up 3 bases, with 11 bases separating them. Germline values: CDR1 MDHEN, CDR2 SYDVKM. The CDR3 is 15 residues long. The CDR3 DNA follows: TGTGCCAGCAGTTTAGGCGGCGTCGGCTACAATGAGCAGTTCTTC. Residues: CASSLGGVGYNEQFF.

This clone has only a few counts. A much larger clone sits a single nucleotide away, making a read error possible. V is TRBV30 and J is TRBJ2-7; 8 bases are a match to TRBD2. J was trimmed by 1 base and V by 1 base; bases with no gene match: 6. This CDR3 contains 15 residues. The germline CDR1 and CDR2 sequences are GTSNPN and SVGIG (reference sequence). CDR3 sequence (DNA): TGTGCCTGGAGTGGCGGGGGGTCTGGTTCCTACGAGCAGTACTTC. Amino acid sequence: CAWSGGGSGSYEQYF.

The gene calls are TRBV9 and TRBJ1-2; no clear D. Germline V gives CDR1 SGDLS, CDR2 YYNGEE. Between the trimmed V and J ends, which lost 3 bases and 2 bases, there was a span of 5 bases. CDR3 length equals 12 residues. The CDR3 sequence is CASSAENYGYTF. Here the CDR3 DNA reads TGTGCCAGCAGCGCAGAGAACTATGGCTACACCTTC.

The V gene is TRBV7-2, the J gene TRBJ2-5; D is ambiguous. The CDR3 covers 14 residues. V gave up 5 bases and J gave up 2 bases, with 12 bases separating them. Germline CDR1 SGHTA, CDR2 FQGNSA. In DNA form, the CDR3 reads TGTGCCAGCAGCCCACCGGGCAGACAAGAGACCCAGTACTTC. Its translation: CASSPPGRQETQYF.

This clone came up a few times. The V gene is TRBV20-1, the J gene TRBJ2-3, with D maybe TRBD2 (5 bases). Germline V gene data show CDR1 as DFQATT and CDR2 as SNEGSKA (reference sequence). The CDR3 has 11 amino acids. The V end was cut by 3 bases, the J end by 5 bases, with 6 bases between. Here the CDR3 DNA reads TGCAGTGCTAGGGAGGTAGATACGCAGTATTTT. This translates into CSAREVDTQYF.

This clone came up a few times. This rearrangement joins TRBV7-9 to TRBJ1-2; 10 bases are a match to TRBD1. Per the germline V gene, CDR1 is SEHNR and CDR2 is FQNEAQ (reference sequence). This CDR3 region has 16 residues. Trimming at V came to 1 base and at J to 3 bases, leaving 5 bases not matched to a gene. This CDR3 is CASSLGQGAQDYGYTF. CDR3 nucleotide sequence: TGTGCCAGCAGCTTAGGACAGGGGGCGCAAGACTATGGCTACACCTTC.

This clone was observed a few times. This sequence joins TRBV6-4 and TRBJ2-1; 13 nucleotides align to TRBD2. The CDR3 has 18 residues. Germline lookup yields CDR1 MRHNA and CDR2 SNTAGT. J gave up 3 bases and V 5 bases, and 10 bases lay outside the gene matches. The CDR3 region is CASSPGLAGVNHYNEQFF. The CDR3 coding sequence is TGTGCCAGCAGTCCCGGACTAGCGGGGGTGAATCACTACAATGAGCAGTTCTTC.

V usage is TRBV30 and J usage is TRBJ1-2; TRBD1 might be the D (5 bases). Looked up from germline, CDR1 is GTSNPN and CDR2 is SVGIG (reference sequence). CDR3 length: 15 amino acids. V shed 3 bases and J shed 1 base, with 15 bases lying between them. The CDR3 region is CAWSQDTWGNYGYTF. In nucleotides, the CDR3 is TGTGCCTGGAGCCAGGACACGTGGGGTAACTATGGCTACACCTTC.